The rows below give T cell receptor beta chains drawn from one sample of a study of PD-1 blockade in classical Hodgkin lymphoma. TCRdb keeps only in-frame clones here, not all; method: immunoSEQ multiplex PCR. The sample records about 66,000 clones, about 70% being singletons. Material: peripheral blood mononuclear cells (PBMCs), obtained before the second cycle of nivolumab. These receptor sequences come from a human donor with classical Hodgkin lymphoma. CDR3s include the opening cysteine and the closing phenylalanine or tryptophan. The D gene is left open where the match is weak. Size values are once, few and many counts, or a class for expanded clones, and some rows have none.

d_call | j_call | cdr3_length | v_call | clone_size | cdr3_nt | cdr3_aa
TRBD2 | TRBJ2-7 | 14 | TRBV29-1 | - | TGCAGCGTTGAAGCGGCTAGCGGGACCTACGAGCAGTACTTC | CSVEAASGTYEQYF
- | TRBJ2-5 | 16 | TRBV9 | - | TGTGCCAGCAGCCCAGGACAGTACTACGCGTTAGAGACCCAGTACTTC | CASSPGQYYALETQYF
- | TRBJ2-1 | 15 | TRBV6-1 | - | TGTGCCAGCAGATGGTCCAGGGGGGTTTACAATGAGCAGTTCTTC | CASRWSRGVYNEQFF
- | TRBJ2-1 | 15 | TRBV29-1 | - | TGCAGCGCTGCCGACTCGTCGAGCTCCTACAATGAGCAGTTCTTC | CSAADSSSSYNEQFF
- | TRBJ1-1 | 17 | TRBV7-9 | - | TGTGCCAGCAGCTTAGTTGTTACGCGGGGGACCCGCGCTGAAGCTTTCTTT | CASSLVVTRGTRAEAFF
- | TRBJ1-2 | 17 | TRBV6-1 | - | TGTGCCAGCAGTGAAAGGCAGGGCGTTCTCGGTAACTATGGCTACACCTTC | CASSERQGVLGNYGYTF
- | TRBJ2-7 | 13 | TRBV29-1 | - | TGCAGCGTTGAAAAAGCAGATACCTACGAGCAGTACTTC | CSVEKADTYEQYF
- | TRBJ2-2 | 14 | TRBV5-1 | - | TGCGCCAGCAGCTTAGAGGGGGTTGGCGGGGAGCTGTTTTTT | CASSLEGVGGELFF
TRBD2 | TRBJ2-5 | 12 | TRBV5-5 | - | TGTGCCAGCAGCTGGGAGGGAGAGACCCAGTACTTC | CASSWEGETQYF
- | TRBJ2-1 | 15 | TRBV7-8 | - | TGTGCCAGCAGCTCGGGACGGAGCTCCTACAATGAGCAGTTCTTC | CASSSGRSSYNEQFF
- | TRBJ1-1 | 15 | TRBV6-5 | few | TGTGCCAGCAGTTACTCTGAGGGGCTGAACACTGAAGCTTTCTTT | CASSYSEGLNTEAFF
- | TRBJ1-1 | 13 | TRBV9 | - | TGTGCCAGCAGCGTAGGGCCAAACACTGAAGCTTTCTTT | CASSVGPNTEAFF
TRBD1 | TRBJ2-7 | 13 | TRBV6-5 | - | TGTGCCACCTTACCCCGGGACAGCTACGAGCAGTACTTC | CATLPRDSYEQYF
TRBD2 | TRBJ2-1 | 16 | TRBV9 | - | TGTGCCAGCAGCGACTTTAGCGGGAGCTCCTACAATGAGCAGTTCTTC | CASSDFSGSSYNEQFF
- | TRBJ1-5 | 14 | TRBV6-5 | - | TGTGCCAGCAACCGGGAGCTTAGCAATCAGCCCCAGCATTTT | CASNRELSNQPQHF
TRBD1 | TRBJ1-2 | 14 | TRBV19 | - | TGTGCCAGTAGAGCAGGGACAGGGATTGGCGGCTACACCTTC | CASRAGTGIGGYTF
- | TRBJ2-3 | 12 | TRBV5-4 | - | TGTGCCTGGGGGACTAGCACAGATACGCAGTATTTT | CAWGTSTDTQYF
- | TRBJ1-6 | 15 | TRBV6-1 | few | TGTGCCAGCAGTGAAAGGTCAGGAGAGAATTCACCCCTCCACTTT | CASSERSGENSPLHF
- | TRBJ1-6 | 16 | TRBV10-1 | - | TGCGCCAGCCTCCGACTCACGGACAGTCTGGTGCTTAGCCTCCACTTT | CASLRLTDSLVLSLHF